This record concerns one TCR beta chain sequence. Per the original data handling: Estimated nucleated cell counts came from reference gene primer amplification. Assay used: immunoSEQ multiplex PCR; TCRdb lists only in-frame clones, some missing. The D gene and trimming were derived from the DNA, and the V and J assignments and clone size from that table. The table lists 200,000 to 250,000 clones, 82% of them singletons. The data belong to a study of blood T cell repertoires in COVID-19. Sequenced: peripheral blood. The receptor was isolated from a woman of 80 years or more with COVID-19, enrolled during active disease.

Written as DNA, the CDR3 is TGCGCCAGCAGCCTTAAGGACAGCCGCTATGGCTACACCTTC. It is translated as CASSLKDSRYGYTF. The V call is TRBV4-1, the J call TRBJ1-2, with D possibly TRBD1 on 6 matching bases. The CDR3 has 14 residues. Germline CDR1 is MGHRA and CDR2 is YSYEKL. V gave up 4 bases and J gave up 4 bases, with 13 bases separating them.